This passage covers 9 T cell receptor beta chains from one sample sequenced in a study of T cells in Graves' hyperthyroidism and ophthalmopathy. Template material for amplifying TCR beta CDR3 regions consisted of RNA transcripts. Using the HTBI primer set, a first-round RT-PCR was run on the TCR CDR3. TCRdb re-analysed the multiplex PCR reads in MiXCR, keeping a single row per CDR3 protein. Of approximately 600,000 distinct CDR3 sequences listed, about 14% are singletons. Material: blood. These receptors were obtained from a woman aged 18-35 years with Graves' ophthalmopathy.

This clonotype was recorded many times. The CDR3 DNA sequence: TGTGCCAGCAGCCCAGGGGAACCCTATGGCTACACCTTC. Protein: CASSPGEPYGYTF. The chain recombines TRBV28 with TRBJ1-2; TRBD1 might be the D (6 bases). The germline V gene encodes CDR1 MDHEN and CDR2 SYDVKM. This CDR3 has 13 amino acids. V lost 6 bases and J lost 4, with 12 bases in between.

The CDR3 sequence is CASSTSGRAYAQYF. CDR3 DNA sequence: TGTGCCAGCAGCACCAGCGGGAGGGCCTACGCCCAGTACTTC. The rearrangement joins TRBV12-3 or TRBV12-4 to TRBJ2-7; the match to TRBD2 covers 10 bases. The CDR3 has 14 residues. V gave up 6 bases and J gave up 10 bases; unmatched junction bases: 12.

This clonotype was picked up a small number of times. The V gene is TRBV15, the J gene TRBJ2-7, with a tentative D call TRBD2 (6 bases). Trimming removed 1 base from V and 5 bases from J, with 15 bases in between. The CDR3 totals 15 residues. Germline lookup yields CDR1 LNHNV and CDR2 YYDKDF (reference sequence). For the CDR3, the DNA is TGTGCCACCAGCAGAGCTGGAGGGCTTGTGAACGAGCAGTACTTC. Protein: CATSRAGGLVNEQYF. Together with reference TRBV15 and TRBJ2-7, the CDR3 gives the full variable domain: DAMVIQNPRYQVTQFGKPVTLSCSQTLNHNVMYWYQQKSSQAPKLLFHYYDKDFNNEADTPDNFQSRRPNTSFCFLDIRSPGLGDTAMYLCATSRAGGLVNEQYFGPGTRLTVT.

This clonotype has a handful of counts. The chain joins TRBV5-4 to TRBJ2-1; possible D gene TRBD2, 6 bases. V was shortened by 0 bases and J by 8 bases, with 9 bases between the two germline ends. The CDR3 runs to 13 residues. Germline-derived CDR1 and CDR2 are SGHNT and YYREEE (reference sequence). The DNA for the CDR3 is TGTGCCAGCAGCTTGGATCCTAGCGATGAGCAGTTCTTC. Translation: CASSLDPSDEQFF. The entire variable domain, with the rest obtained from reference TRBV5-4 and TRBJ2-1, is as follows: ETGVTQSPTHLIKTRGQQVTLRCSSQSGHNTVSWYQQALGQGPQFIFQYYREEENGRGNFPPRFSGLQFPNYSSELNVNALELDDSALYLCASSLDPSDEQFFGPGTRLTVL.

The table lists this clonotype with many counts. This chain uses TRBV6-2 or TRBV6-3 with TRBJ2-1; either TRBD1 or TRBD2 may fit D (5 bases each). The V end lost 4 bases, the J end lost 5 bases, and 12 bases lay between the germline ends. There are 14 residues in the CDR3. The germline CDR1 and CDR2 sequences are MNHEY and SVGEGT. The CDR3 sequence is CASSWGRTDNEQFF. The CDR3 nucleotides are TGTGCCAGCAGTTGGGGACGGACTGACAATGAGCAGTTCTTC.

This clonotype was counted at least ten times. This chain uses TRBV5-1 with TRBJ2-7; 7 bases agree with TRBD1. The CDR3 sequence is 14 residues long. Trimming took 2 bases from V and 5 from J; bases not matched to a gene: 7. The V gene's germline CDR1 is SGHRS and CDR2 YFSETQ. The CDR3 nucleotides read TGCGCCAGCAGCTTCCACCATACAGGGGACGAGCAGTACTTC. Protein product: CASSFHHTGDEQYF. Using reference TRBV5-1 and TRBJ2-7 for the parts outside the CDR3, the full variable domain is KAGVTQTPRYLIKTRGQQVTLSCSPISGHRSVSWYQQTPGQGLQFLFEYFSETQRNKGNFPGRFSGRQFSNSRSEMNVSTLELGDSALYLCASSFHHTGDEQYFGPGTRLTVT.

This clonotype was detected ten times or more. This chain joins TRBV20-1 and TRBJ1-4; TRBD1 aligns across 8 bases. The CDR3 runs to 15 residues. Trimming at V came to 3 bases and at J to 8 bases, leaving 11 bases not matched to a gene. Germline CDR1 reads DFQATT; CDR2 reads SNEGSKA (reference sequence). DNA of the CDR3: TGCAGTGCTAGTGGGCAGGGGGCGGTCGTAGAAAAACTGTTTTTT. This translates into CSASGQGAVVEKLFF.

This clonotype was seen at least ten times. The chain is built from TRBV7-3 and TRBJ2-6; D is unresolved. CDR1 SGHTA and CDR2 FQGTGA come from the germline V gene. Deletions cut 2 bases from V and 2 bases from J, with 7 bases between. The CDR3 runs 15 residues. CDR3 sequence reads: CASSLGGPGANVLTF. The DNA of the CDR3 is TGTGCCAGCAGCTTAGGTGGACCTGGGGCCAACGTCCTGACTTTC.

This clonotype was detected ten times or more. Here the CDR3 DNA reads TGTGCCACCAGCAGAGAAAGAATCCTGAACACTGAAGCTTTCTTT. This sequence encodes CATSRERILNTEAFF. V is TRBV15 and J is TRBJ1-1; D remains ambiguous. The germline V and J ends were trimmed by 0 bases and 0 bases, with 8 bases remaining between them. The CDR3 is 15 residues long. Germline V gives CDR1 LNHNV, CDR2 YYDKDF (reference sequence).